This note documents a single T cell receptor (beta chain) sequence. With 0 bases clipped from V and 7 bases from J, the junction kept 8 bases outside the gene matches. CDR3 length: 16 residues. Germline lookup yields CDR1 SEHNR and CDR2 FQNEAQ (reference sequence). Generated by immunoSEQ multiplex PCR, the TCRdb table keeps only in-frame clones and is missing some. Among some 680,000 clones listed, less than 80% were seen once. This entry comes from a study of shared clonotypes between healthy human individuals. About the research overall: Those who served as donors were two women and a few men between the ages of 18 and 49.

The specimen sequenced was memory CD4+ T cells sorted from blood. Subset defined: CD45RA-negative fraction. The source is a woman under 40 in good health. J is TRBJ2-1 and V is TRBV7-9; 8 bases line up with TRBD1. CDR3 DNA sequence: TGTGCCAGCAGCTTAGCGTCAGGGGGCGGAGGGAATGAGCAGTTCTTC. As protein: CASSLASGGGGNEQFF.